The text below deals with one T cell receptor (beta chain). Trimming removed 0 bases from V and 6 bases from J, with 12 bases in between. The V gene's germline CDR1 is PRHDT and CDR2 FYEKMQ (reference sequence). CDR3 length equals 14 residues. The repertoire was sequenced with immunoSEQ multiplex PCR; TCRdb's copy has only in-frame clones and lacks some. The data show 100,000 or so clones, with around nine tenths seen just once and around 1.2% held by the top ten. The sample is drawn from a study of T cell changes during pregnancy in multiple sclerosis. Material: peripheral blood, obtained in the second trimester of pregnancy. This TCR came from a female donor with multiple sclerosis, enrolled in a pregnancy study. The V gene is TRBV13, the J gene TRBJ2-7; D gene uncertain. In DNA form, the CDR3 reads TGTGCCAGCAGCTTAGGTACCCGGTTCCGCGAGCAGTACTTC. Protein product: CASSLGTRFREQYF.